Listed here are 32 T cell receptor beta chains from one sample, sequenced in a study of cytomegalovirus exposure and HLA in healthy donors. Use of 60 Vbeta and 13 Jbeta primers characterized the PCR. TCRdb's copy holds only in-frame clones and misses some; the assay was immunoSEQ multiplex PCR. This listing includes roughly 200,000 clones. Specimen: PBMCs. Every receptor here comes from a man aged 30-40 years in good health and CMV-seronegative.

Remarks on this clone: The junction departs from germline at one end; a sequencing error may be responsible. The chain recombines TRBV27 with TRBJ1-6, with 7 positions matching TRBD1. The CDR3 is 15 amino acids. Germline V gives CDR1 MNHEY, CDR2 SMNVEV (reference sequence). The CDR3 is CASSVSGTANSPLHF. CDR3 nucleotides: TGTGCCAGCAGTGTATCCGGGACAGCCAATTCACCCCTCCACTTT.

The V gene is TRBV6-1, the J gene TRBJ2-2; 8 positions match TRBD1. The CDR3 runs to 17 residues. Germline V CDR1 and CDR2: MNHNS, SASEGT. The junction had 7 bases not matched to a gene; V was cut back by 2 bases and J by 2 bases. CDR3 bases: TGTGCCAGCAGTGAATTAAACAGGGGGATCAACACCGGGGAGCTGTTTTTT. Protein sequence: CASSELNRGINTGELFF.

The chain combines TRBV9 with TRBJ2-3, with 8 bases identical to TRBD2. This CDR3 spans 16 amino acids. The V gene end was trimmed by 0 bases and the J gene end by 5 bases; junction bases not matched to a gene: 8. CDR1 is SGDLS and CDR2 is YYNGEE in the germline V gene. DNA of the CDR3: TGTGCCAGCAGCGTAGCCCCGGGGGGGCTTGGAGATACGCAGTATTTT. Translation gives CASSVAPGGLGDTQYF.

The chain recombines TRBV11-2 with TRBJ2-1; TRBD2 agrees at 10 bases. Germline V gene sequence: CDR1 SGHAT, CDR2 FQNNGV. V gave up 3 bases and J gave up 8 bases; unmatched junction bases: 4. The CDR3 spans 14 residues. CDR3 in amino acids: CASSLGLASDEQFF. CDR3 coding DNA: TGTGCCAGCAGCTTGGGACTAGCGAGCGATGAGCAGTTCTTC.

The gene calls are TRBV19 and TRBJ1-3, with unresolved D. Germline V CDR1 and CDR2: LNHDA, SQIVND (reference sequence). The CDR3 covers 17 residues. V gave up 5 bases and J gave up 7 bases, with 24 bases separating them. CDR3 region: CASSLEVGRHRRNTIYF. CDR3 bases: TGTGCCAGTAGTCTGGAGGTGGGCCGACACCGGCGGAACACCATATATTTT.

The chain recombines TRBV4-3 with TRBJ2-3; 8 positions agree with TRBD2. CDR1 LGHNA and CDR2 YSLEER come from the germline V gene. This CDR3 contains 17 residues. The junction had 14 bases not matched to a gene; V was cut back by 1 base and J by 8 bases. The CDR3: CASSQVPSGTRDGTQYF. The CDR3 DNA sequence: TGCGCCAGCAGCCAAGTCCCCTCCGGGACTAGAGATGGTACGCAGTATTTT.

The chain uses TRBV5-8 and TRBJ1-2, with D possibly being TRBD1 (6 bases). The germline gives CDR1 SGHTS, CDR2 YDEGEE. V lost 1 base to trimming and J lost 8 bases, with 15 bases between them. The CDR3 contains 14 residues. The CDR3: CASSLWEQGSGYTF. In DNA form, the CDR3 reads TGTGCCAGCAGCTTGTGGGAACAGGGCTCCGGCTACACCTTC.

CDR3 sequence: CASSYQGGLAGGIYEQYF. The CDR3 nucleotides read TGTGCCAGCAGCTACCAAGGAGGACTAGCGGGAGGAATCTACGAGCAGTACTTC. This chain joins TRBV7-2 and TRBJ2-7; 14 positions match TRBD2. V shed 4 bases and J 3 bases; nucleotides not matched to a gene: 11. This CDR3 has 18 amino acids. CDR1 and CDR2 from the germline V gene are SGHTA and FQGNSA.

V gene TRBV2 combines with J gene TRBJ2-4; a weak D match, TRBD1 (6 bases). Germline V gene sequence: CDR1 SNHLY, CDR2 FYNNEI. CDR3 length: 16 residues. The ends were cut back, 1 base at V and 2 bases at J, with 12 bases in the middle. CDR3 coding DNA: TGTGCCAGCAGTGAAGAGGGGGTCATGACCAAAAACATTCAGTACTTC. It codes for CASSEEGVMTKNIQYF.

This chain connects TRBV10-3 to TRBJ1-4, with TRBD1 as a possible D gene (5 bases). The germline V gene encodes CDR1 ENHRY and CDR2 SYGVKD. CDR3 length equals 16 residues. V dropped 0 bases and J dropped 1 base, with 9 bases sitting between them. The CDR3 is CAISESKGRTNEKLFF. The CDR3 bases are TGTGCCATCAGTGAGTCGAAGGGGCGAACTAATGAAAAACTGTTTTTT.

The rearrangement uses TRBV2 and TRBJ2-7, with 8 bases lining up with TRBD1. Trimming took 11 bases from V and 7 from J; bases not matched to a gene: 13. The CDR3 totals 13 residues. CDR1 SNHLY and CDR2 FYNNEI come from the germline V gene. CDR3 protein: CAGTAQGAGEQYF. CDR3 DNA: TGTGCCGGCACGGCCCAGGGGGCGGGGGAGCAGTACTTC.

The chain uses TRBV4-3 and TRBJ1-3; 7 positions match TRBD1. The V gene end was trimmed by 0 bases and the J gene end by 2 bases; junction bases not matched to a gene: 7. This CDR3 is built from 17 residues. CDR1 and CDR2 (germline): LGHNA, YSLEER. Here the CDR3 reads CASSQDLVGGTGNTIYF. CDR3 sequence (DNA): TGCGCCAGCAGCCAAGATCTGGTAGGGGGCACTGGAAACACCATATATTTT.

This rearrangement joins TRBV9 to TRBJ2-2; 8 bases fit TRBD2. The CDR3 covers 15 residues. Germline CDR1 reads SGDLS; CDR2 reads YYNGEE. V shed 1 base, J shed 7 bases, and the junction held 6 bases outside the gene matches. This chain's CDR3 is CASSVTGGPDGELFF. The CDR3 DNA sequence: TGTGCCAGCAGCGTAACGGGAGGGCCGGACGGGGAGCTGTTTTTT.

This chain joins TRBV5-1 and TRBJ1-1; 8 positions match TRBD1. V dropped 0 bases and J dropped 5; count of bases not matched to a gene: 6. The CDR3 runs to 15 residues. Germline CDR1 SGHRS, CDR2 YFSETQ. The CDR3 sequence is CASSLVETGATEAFF. CDR3 coding DNA: TGCGCCAGCAGCTTGGTTGAGACAGGGGCGACTGAAGCTTTCTTT.

The chain recombines TRBV27 with TRBJ2-3, with 7 bases lining up with TRBD1. This CDR3 is built from 13 residues. In germline, CDR1 is MNHEY, CDR2 SMNVEV (reference sequence). V gave up 6 bases and J gave up 4 bases; unmatched junction bases: 4. CDR3 bases: TGTGCCAGCAGCGAACAGGGGTCAGATACGCAGTATTTT. It is translated as CASSEQGSDTQYF.

The V gene is TRBV18, the J gene TRBJ1-2; D is ambiguous. The CDR3 loop spans 15 amino acids. Between the trimmed V and J ends, which lost 0 bases and 3 bases, there was a span of 11 bases. Germline V gene lookup returns CDR1 KGHSH and CDR2 LQKENI. The CDR3 reads CASSPPGQIDYGYTF. Written as DNA, the CDR3 is TGTGCCAGCTCACCACCGGGCCAAATCGACTATGGCTACACCTTC.

This rearrangement joins TRBV4-1 to TRBJ2-5; TRBD1 agrees at 7 bases. Looked up from germline, CDR1 is MGHRA and CDR2 is YSYEKL. The CDR3 is made up of 13 amino acids. Trimming at V came to 2 bases and at J to 5 bases, leaving 2 bases not matched to a gene. The CDR3 loop reads CASSQNRGETQYF. The CDR3 nucleotides read TGCGCCAGCAGCCAAAACAGGGGTGAGACCCAGTACTTC.

This chain connects TRBV7-8 to TRBJ1-5, with TRBD1 matching over 9 bases. The CDR3 spans 16 residues. Germline CDR1 and CDR2: SGHVS and FQNEAQ. V gave up 5 bases and J gave up 1 base; unmatched junction bases: 6. CDR3 nucleotide sequence: TGTGCCAGCAGCAAAACAGGGGGCTCAAGCAATCAGCCCCAGCATTTT. Amino acids: CASSKTGGSSNQPQHF.

The V gene is TRBV6-5, the J gene TRBJ2-2, with D unresolved. The CDR3 length is 13 residues. The germline gives CDR1 MNHEY, CDR2 SVGAGI. The ends were cut back, 2 bases at V and 4 bases at J, with 5 bases in the middle. The chain's CDR3 is CASSYEVTGELFF. CDR3 nucleotide sequence: TGTGCCAGCAGTTACGAGGTCACCGGGGAGCTGTTTTTT.

The chain is built from TRBV10-1 and TRBJ2-3; 7 nucleotides line up with TRBD2. V lost 7 bases to trimming and J lost 1 base; unmatched junction nucleotides: 8. The germline V gene encodes CDR1 WNHNN and CDR2 SYGVQD (reference sequence). This CDR3 is built from 15 residues. CDR3 coding DNA: TGCGCCAGCATAGAAGCGGGGACCTGCACAGATACGCAGTATTTT. This sequence encodes CASIEAGTCTDTQYF.

The chain couples TRBV4-3 to TRBJ1-5; no firm D call. Germline CDR1 reads LGHNA; CDR2 reads YSLEER. V lost 0 bases, J lost 3 bases, and 21 bases lay in between. The CDR3 runs 19 residues. CDR3: CASSQEMGSGDVVNQPQHF. The CDR3 coding sequence is TGCGCCAGCAGCCAAGAAATGGGGTCCGGGGATGTGGTCAATCAGCCCCAGCATTTT.

CDR3 region: CASSLQRGYYEQYF. The CDR3 region has the DNA TGTGCCAGCAGCTTGCAGCGGGGGTACTACGAGCAGTACTTC. The chain uses TRBV7-8 and TRBJ2-7; 8 bases map to TRBD2. The CDR3 extends over 14 amino acids. The junction had 4 bases not matched to a gene; V was cut back by 3 bases and J by 3 bases. The V gene's germline CDR1 is SGHVS and CDR2 FQNEAQ.

The chain is built from TRBV6-4 and TRBJ2-1; TRBD2 matches at 10 bases. After removal of 1 base from V and 5 bases from J, the junction contained 5 bases not matched to a gene. Germline V lookup: CDR1 MRHNA, CDR2 SNTAGT. CDR3 length: 16 residues. DNA for the CDR3: TGTGCCAGCAGTGACTTCAGCGGGGGGGGTAACAATGAGCAGTTCTTC. Amino acid sequence: CASSDFSGGGNNEQFF.

The V gene is TRBV7-9, the J gene TRBJ2-4, with 8 bases identical to TRBD1. The CDR3 sequence is 14 residues long. V was pared by 1 base and J by 7 bases, with 3 bases of the junction left unmatched. Germline V gene data show CDR1 as SEHNR and CDR2 as FQNEAQ (reference sequence). This CDR3 is CASSLVTGGNIQYF. In DNA form, the CDR3 reads TGTGCCAGCAGCTTAGTCACAGGGGGGAACATTCAGTACTTC.

The gene calls are TRBV2 and TRBJ1-4; D uncertain. This CDR3 contains 15 residues. CDR1 and CDR2 from the germline V gene are SNHLY and FYNNEI. Deletions cut 1 base from V and 8 bases from J, with 14 bases between. For the CDR3, the DNA is TGTGCCAGCAGTGAAGTTATCCGGGTGGAAGAAAAACTGTTTTTT. This gives the protein CASSEVIRVEEKLFF.

This chain uses TRBV30 with TRBJ2-3; D remains ambiguous. The CDR3 consists of 13 residues. V lost 3 bases to trimming and J lost 1 base, with 8 bases between them. Germline V gives CDR1 GTSNPN, CDR2 SVGIG (reference sequence). In DNA, the CDR3 is TGTGCCTGGAGACTCCGGGGCACAGATACGCAGTATTTT. Translating it yields CAWRLRGTDTQYF.

The chain carries TRBV10-1 and TRBJ2-7; TRBD2 might be the D (6 bases). Germline values: CDR1 WNHNN, CDR2 SYGVQD (reference sequence). Trimming shortened V by 0 bases and J by 7 bases, and 13 bases separated the two germline ends. The CDR3 length is 14 residues. The CDR3 DNA sequence: TGCGCCAGCAGTGAGTCAGGAGGGGTAGATGAGCAGTACTTC. Protein: CASSESGGVDEQYF.

The rearrangement uses TRBV5-5 and TRBJ2-7, with 9 bases lining up with TRBD2. After removal of 8 bases from V and 4 bases from J, the junction contained 13 bases not matched to a gene. This CDR3 has 15 amino acids. Germline CDR1 reads SGHKS; CDR2 reads YYEKEE (reference sequence). DNA for the CDR3: TGTGCCAGTCATCGGCGGGGGGGCGAGGATTACGAGCAGTACTTC. Its translation is CASHRRGGEDYEQYF. Full variable domain (missing parts from reference TRBV5-5 and TRBJ2-7): DAGVTQSPTHLIKTRGQQVTLRCSPISGHKSVSWYQQVLGQGPQFIFQYYEKEERGRGNFPDRFSARQFPNYSSELNVNALLLGDSALYLCASHRRGGEDYEQYFGPGTRLTVT.

The chain employs TRBV5-1 and TRBJ2-7; TRBD1 matches at 10 bases. Trimming cost V 4 bases and J 6 bases; bases outside gene matches: 13. Germline CDR1 SGHRS, CDR2 YFSETQ. There are 16 residues in the CDR3. CDR3 protein: CASSHNPGTGAGEQYF. CDR3 sequence (DNA): TGCGCCAGCAGCCACAACCCCGGGACAGGGGCCGGCGAGCAGTACTTC.

The V and J genes are TRBV11-2 and TRBJ1-5; D remains unclear. This CDR3 has 12 residues. The V and J ends lost 9 bases and 3 bases respectively, with 9 bases between them. Looked up from germline, CDR1 is SGHAT and CDR2 is FQNNGV. The CDR3 loop reads CASRTDNQPQHF. The CDR3 bases are TGTGCCAGTCGGACTGACAATCAGCCCCAGCATTTT.

The V and J genes are TRBV5-4 and TRBJ1-1, with a possible D match to TRBD1 (6 bases). Trimming cost V 4 bases and J 4 bases, with 14 bases left between them. This CDR3 comprises 14 residues. Germline CDR1 is SGHNT and CDR2 is YYREEE (reference sequence). In nucleotides, the CDR3 is TGTGCCAGCAGCCCGGACAGTGGGCGCACTGAAGCTTTCTTT. Translation: CASSPDSGRTEAFF. The full variable domain, completed using reference TRBV5-4 and TRBJ1-1, is ETGVTQSPTHLIKTRGQQVTLRCSSQSGHNTVSWYQQALGQGPQFIFQYYREEENGRGNFPPRFSGLQFPNYSSELNVNALELDDSALYLCASSPDSGRTEAFFGQGTRLTVV.

J is TRBJ2-3 and V is TRBV10-2, with D perhaps matching TRBD2 (5 bases). This CDR3 has 15 residues. CDR1 and CDR2 (germline): WSHSY, SAAADI. V was cut by 0 bases and J by 0 bases, with 7 bases left in between. In nucleotides, the CDR3 is TGCGCCAGCAGTGAGTCCAGCGGAAGCACAGATACGCAGTATTTT. Protein product: CASSESSGSTDTQYF.